This T cell receptor beta chain was sequenced in a study of T cell changes during pregnancy in multiple sclerosis. Assay used: immunoSEQ multiplex PCR; TCRdb lists only in-frame clones, some missing. The table has fewer than 20,000 clones, more than 75% seen once. CDR3 length: 13 amino acids. The germline CDR1 and CDR2 sequences are LNHDA and SQIVND (reference sequence). V lost 7 bases and J 1 base, leaving 11 bases between the germline ends. This clonotype was sampled from a female donor in good health, enrolled as a control in a pregnancy study. This sequence joins TRBV19 and TRBJ2-7; no clear D. Sample: CD4+ T cells from peripheral blood mononuclear cells, taken in the first trimester of pregnancy. The CDR3 nucleotides read TGTGCCAGTAACCCCGGGTTGTCCTACGAGCAGTACTTC. Translation: CASNPGLSYEQYF.